This TCR beta chain derives from a study of blood T cell repertoires in COVID-19. Overall study context: Collection of acute and convalescent COVID-19 samples took place in the United States, Italy and Spain. The cDNA or gDNA used as material had been derived from T cells, B-cell-depleted T cells, or PBMCs.

In the authors' methods: Amplification from reference gene primers served as the basis for estimated nucleated cell counts. This table comes from immunoSEQ multiplex PCR, and its TCRdb copy is limited to in-frame clones, with some not included. D and trimming come from the DNA, and the V and J calls and clone size come from that table. This table holds roughly 180,000 clones, more than 65% found once. The CDR3 runs 14 residues. In germline, CDR1 is MNHEY, CDR2 SVGAGI. The V segment lost 7 bases and the J segment 1 base; nucleotides outside the gene matches: 6. The clonotype comes from a woman aged 80 or over with active or convalescent COVID-19. The sample was peripheral blood. The chain combines TRBV6-5 with TRBJ2-5; 7 bases fit TRBD2. CDR3 residues: CASMVGGGQETQYF. In DNA form, the CDR3 reads TGTGCCAGCATGGTGGGGGGGGGCCAAGAGACCCAGTACTTC.